Listed here is a single T cell receptor (beta chain). Antigen: not known. Unsorted cryopreserved PBMC were sequenced, averaging around 99,000 T cells per clinical donor. The J segment lost 4 bases and the V segment lost 5 bases, leaving 4 bases of the junction unmatched. Per germline, CDR1 SGHVS and CDR2 FQNEAQ. The CDR3 totals 13 residues. The source of the sample is a study of T cells in tuberculosis. Findings and caveats of the study: Smaller distances to GMM-specific TCRs suggested their expansion in active tuberculosis. Samples were chosen by availability of cryopreserved specimens.

The data were produced by immunoSEQ multiplex PCR, yet TCRdb's version contains in-frame clones alone and is incomplete. The sample yields roughly 34,000 clones, around 97% seen once. V and J are TRBV7-8 and TRBJ1-2, with TRBD1 matching over 7 bases. Sequencing input: PBMCs. The sequence derives from a donor aged 10 to 29 with latent tuberculosis or without tuberculosis infection. CDR3 loop: CASSLGQFYGYTF. As DNA, the CDR3 is TGTGCCAGCAGCCTGGGACAGTTCTATGGCTACACCTTC.